This TCR beta chain was retrieved from a study of long-term antiretroviral therapy in people with HIV. Turning to this clone: Its matching antigen is unknown.

General study findings and limits: CDR3 lengths in HIV samples spanned a narrower range than controls. In the period from 2004 to 2017, blood was collected, possibly under older ART regimens.

A v3.0 immunoSEQ assay was performed at survey level. Clones were sequenced by immunoSEQ multiplex PCR, and TCRdb holds only the in-frame ones, with some missing. The profile covers tens of thousands of clones, with roughly 82% appearing a single time and around 4% taken by the ten largest. This CDR3 region has 14 residues. The V gene lost 7 bases and the J gene lost 7 bases, with 20 bases spanning the gap. Germline V gene sequence: CDR1 SGHDT, CDR2 YYEEEE. Inclusion required at least two post-ART and at least one pre-ART PBMC samples. Participants with HIV, all of them, were treated in the United States.

This clonotype was sampled from a man aged 25-45 years with HIV. The material sequenced was unsorted PBMCs, taken roughly 5.9 years after starting antiretroviral therapy. The chain carries TRBV5-6 and TRBJ1-1; D is possibly TRBD1 (6 bases). The CDR3: CASVFGGARGEAFF. DNA for the CDR3: TGTGCCAGCGTCTTTGGGGGGGCGCGGGGTGAAGCTTTCTTT.